The clone carrying this T cell receptor beta chain showed up just once. Sequencing of TCR beta covered CD8+ and CD4+ T cells obtained from blood. This entry belongs to a study of CD8 T cells in Susac syndrome. Random hexamers were used to reverse transcribe an amount of about 0.45 to 1 ug RNA. An immunoSEQ multiplex PCR amplified TCR beta CDR3 over 54 Vbeta and 13 Jbeta. Via MiXCR, TCRdb re-called the immunoSEQ multiplex PCR reads, giving one row per CDR3 protein. Counted here are about 300,000 distinct CDR3 sequences, approximately 85% occurring once; the ten biggest clones make up 0.21%. CDR3 length: 15 amino acids. Trimming at V came to 6 bases and at J to 8 bases, leaving 6 bases not matched to a gene. Germline CDR1 reads SEHNR; CDR2 reads FQNEAQ (reference sequence).

This rearrangement joins TRBV7-9 to TRBJ2-1; 14 positions match TRBD2. The clonotype was recovered from a human donor with multiple sclerosis. The sample was CD8+ T cells from PBMCs. The DNA for the CDR3 is TGTGCCAGCAGTCCGGGACTAGCGGGAGCCTATGAGCAGTTCTTC. This gives the protein CASSPGLAGAYEQFF.